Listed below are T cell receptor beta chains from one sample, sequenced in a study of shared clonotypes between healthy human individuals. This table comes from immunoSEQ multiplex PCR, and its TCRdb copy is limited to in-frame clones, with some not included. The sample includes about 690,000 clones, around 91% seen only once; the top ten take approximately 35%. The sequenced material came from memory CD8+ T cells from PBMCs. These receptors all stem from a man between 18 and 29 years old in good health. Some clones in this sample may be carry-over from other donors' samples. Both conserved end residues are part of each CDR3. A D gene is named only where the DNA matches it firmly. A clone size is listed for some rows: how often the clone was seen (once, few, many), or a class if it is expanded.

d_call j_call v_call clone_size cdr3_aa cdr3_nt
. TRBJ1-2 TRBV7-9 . CASSLEYEARANYGYTF TGTGCCAGCAGCTTAGAGTATGAGGCCAGGGCAAACTATGGCTACACCTTC
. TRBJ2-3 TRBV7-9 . CASSFPGPDTQYF TGTGCCAGCAGCTTCCCGGGGCCAGATACGCAGTATTTT
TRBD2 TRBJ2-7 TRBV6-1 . CASSPWGGVEQYF TGTGCCAGCAGTCCATGGGGGGGAGTCGAGCAGTACTTC
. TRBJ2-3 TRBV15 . CATSRGGVDTQYF TGTGCCACCAGCAGAGGAGGGGTGGATACGCAGTATTTT
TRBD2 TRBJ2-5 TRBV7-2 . CASSLWVAGMGETQYF TGTGCCAGCAGCTTATGGGTAGCGGGAATGGGAGAGACCCAGTACTTC
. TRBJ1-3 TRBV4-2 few CASSQDGAGKSGNTIYF TGTGCCAGCAGCCAAGACGGGGCGGGGAAATCTGGAAACACCATATATTTT
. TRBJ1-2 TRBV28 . CASSLPTGTEGNYGYTF TGTGCCAGCAGTTTACCAACCGGGACGGAGGGCAACTATGGCTACACCTTC
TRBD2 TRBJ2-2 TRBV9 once CASSVLAGDSGELFF TGTGCCAGCAGCGTATTAGCGGGAGATAGCGGGGAGCTGTTTTTT
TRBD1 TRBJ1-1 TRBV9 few CASSLRTGEDTEAFF TGTGCCAGCAGCCTTCGGACAGGGGAGGACACTGAAGCTTTCTTT
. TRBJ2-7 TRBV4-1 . CASSHRTESYEQYF TGCGCCAGCAGCCACCGGACAGAATCCTACGAGCAGTACTTC
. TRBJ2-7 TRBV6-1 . CASSDTGPPYEQYF TGTGCCAGCAGTGATACAGGACCACCCTACGAGCAGTACTTC
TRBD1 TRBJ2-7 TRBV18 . CASSSFADRGKYEQYF TGTGCCAGCTCATCGTTTGCGGACAGGGGTAAGTACGAGCAGTACTTC
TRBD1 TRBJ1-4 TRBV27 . CASSATGTGYEKLFF TGTGCCAGCAGTGCCACCGGGACAGGGTACGAAAAACTGTTTTTT
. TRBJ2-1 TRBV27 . CASAAGLNEQFF TGTGCCAGCGCGGCGGGGCTCAATGAGCAGTTCTTC
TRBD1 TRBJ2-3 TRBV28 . CASSFLQGTTQYF TGTGCCAGCAGTTTCCTACAGGGGACTACGCAGTATTTT
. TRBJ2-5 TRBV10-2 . CASTPSITGSQETQYF TGCGCCAGCACCCCCAGTATAACAGGGTCCCAAGAGACCCAGTACTTC
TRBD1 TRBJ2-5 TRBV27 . CASSLGTGGGETQYF TGTGCCAGCAGTTTAGGGACAGGGGGGGGAGAGACCCAGTACTTC
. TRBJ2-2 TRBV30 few CACGWAGELFF TGTGCCTGCGGTTGGGCCGGGGAGCTGTTTTTT
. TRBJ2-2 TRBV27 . CASSLLLSTGELFF TGTGCCAGCAGTCTACTCCTAAGCACCGGGGAGCTGTTTTTT
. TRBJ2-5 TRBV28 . CASSFNFGGETQYF TGTGCCAGCAGTTTCAATTTCGGAGGGGAGACCCAGTACTTC
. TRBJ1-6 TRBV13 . CASSLTGSGVEAMPPLHF TGTGCCAGCAGCCTGACAGGTTCCGGGGTAGAGGCAATGCCACCCCTCCACTTT
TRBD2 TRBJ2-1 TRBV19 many CASSIVGGGYNEQFF TGTGCCAGTAGTATAGTAGGCGGGGGGTACAATGAGCAGTTCTTC
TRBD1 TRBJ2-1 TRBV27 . CASSPAGGNEQFF TGTGCCAGCAGTCCCGCAGGGGGCAATGAGCAGTTCTTC
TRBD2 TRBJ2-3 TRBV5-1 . CASGEVGGRVDTQYF TGCGCCAGCGGGGAGGTCGGCGGGAGGGTTGATACGCAGTATTTT
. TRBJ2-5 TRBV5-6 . CASSWGTPLGQETQYF TGTGCCAGCAGCTGGGGGACTCCTTTAGGGCAAGAGACCCAGTACTTC
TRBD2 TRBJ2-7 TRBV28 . CASSYRGGSYEQYF TGTGCCAGCAGCTATCGGGGGGGGTCCTACGAGCAGTACTTC
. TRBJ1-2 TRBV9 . CASNGPSNYGYTF TGTGCCAGCAATGGACCCTCTAACTATGGCTACACCTTC
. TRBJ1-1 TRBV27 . CASSPAEAGMGTEAFF TGTGCCAGCAGCCCCGCCGAGGCGGGAATGGGCACTGAAGCTTTCTTT
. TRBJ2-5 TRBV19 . CASSIDLEGPWQETQYF TGTGCCAGTAGTATCGATCTAGAGGGCCCCTGGCAAGAGACCCAGTACTTC
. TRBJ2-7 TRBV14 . CASSQGRDTYYEQYF TGTGCCAGCAGCCAAGGTCGGGACACCTACTACGAGCAGTACTTC
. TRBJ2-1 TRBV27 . CASSLSGEKQFF TGTGCCAGCAGTTTATCGGGAGAAAAGCAGTTCTTC
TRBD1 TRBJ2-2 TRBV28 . CASSTTGTGGNTGELFF TGTGCCAGCAGTACTACCGGGACAGGGGGCAACACCGGGGAGCTGTTTTTT
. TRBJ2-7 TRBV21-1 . CASSDLPLGGTDYEQYF TGTGCCAGCAGCGACCTACCCCTGGGGGGGACAGACTACGAGCAGTACTTC
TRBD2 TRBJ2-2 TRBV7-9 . CASSLVLVGGSTGELFF TGTGCCAGCAGCTTAGTTTTGGTCGGGGGGAGCACCGGGGAGCTGTTTTTT
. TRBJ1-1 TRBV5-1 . CASSLTGRNTEAFF TGCGCCAGCAGCTTGACGGGAAGGAACACTGAAGCTTTCTTT
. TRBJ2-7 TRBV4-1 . CASSQGGSGHLYEQYF TGCGCCAGCAGCCAAGGCGGGTCGGGACACCTCTACGAGCAGTACTTC
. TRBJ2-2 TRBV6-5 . CASSYGENTGELFF TGTGCCAGCAGTTACGGGGAGAACACCGGGGAGCTGTTTTTT
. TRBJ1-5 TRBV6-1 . CASSDQGTQPQHF TGTGCCAGCAGTGACCAGGGAACTCAGCCCCAGCATTTT
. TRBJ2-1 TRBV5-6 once CASSPGNWRGGHNEQFF TGTGCCAGCAGCCCGGGGAACTGGCGGGGAGGCCACAATGAGCAGTTCTTC
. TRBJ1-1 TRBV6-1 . CASSSDRILEAFF TGTGCCAGCAGCTCCGACAGGATACTTGAAGCTTTCTTT
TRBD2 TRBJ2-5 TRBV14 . CASSDSGRGETQYF TGTGCCAGCAGTGATAGCGGGAGAGGGGAGACCCAGTACTTC
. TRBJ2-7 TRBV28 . CASTHLSYEQYF TGTGCCAGCACCCATTTGTCCTACGAGCAGTACTTC
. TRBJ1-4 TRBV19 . CASSIGLRTNEKLFF TGTGCCAGTAGTATAGGCCTGCGAACTAATGAAAAACTGTTTTTT
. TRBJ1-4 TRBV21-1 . CAREKTGNEEKLFF TGTGCCAGAGAAAAAACAGGGAATGAAGAAAAACTGTTTTTT
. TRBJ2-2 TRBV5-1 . CASSFGGGELFF TGCGCCAGCAGCTTTGGGGGCGGGGAGCTGTTTTTT
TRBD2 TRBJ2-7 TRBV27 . CASSLAPGTSFYEQYF TGTGCCAGCAGTCTAGCTCCCGGGACTAGCTTCTACGAGCAGTACTTC
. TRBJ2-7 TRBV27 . CASSLSRTYEQYF TGTGCCAGCAGTTTATCGAGGACCTACGAGCAGTACTTC
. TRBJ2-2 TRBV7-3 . CASSLSALTPDGELFF TGTGCCAGCAGCTTATCAGCGCTCACACCCGACGGGGAGCTGTTTTTT
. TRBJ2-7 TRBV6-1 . CASSPSAHYEQYF TGTGCCAGCAGCCCATCGGCCCACTACGAGCAGTACTTC
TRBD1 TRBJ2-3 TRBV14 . CASRDRGTDTQYF TGTGCCAGCAGGGACAGGGGGACAGATACGCAGTATTTT
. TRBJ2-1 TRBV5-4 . CASSGRQVSSYNEQFF TGTGCCAGCAGCGGACGACAGGTCAGCTCCTACAATGAGCAGTTCTTC